The 11 T cell receptor beta chains below all came from one sample that was sequenced in a study of T cell responses to AZD1222 COVID-19 vaccine. The method was immunoSEQ multiplex PCR; TCRdb's version includes in-frame clones alone and lacks a portion of them. The table shows more than 110,000 clones, with about 87% occurring only once. This sample comprised peripheral blood, obtained on day 0 of AZD1222 vaccination. These TCRs come from an adult in good health.

This chain joins TRBV7-2 and TRBJ2-3; no clear D. The CDR3 spans 14 residues. Trimming stripped 3 bases from V and 5 bases from J, with 12 bases between. CDR1 is SGHTA and CDR2 is FQGNSA in the germline V gene. Here the CDR3 DNA reads TGTGCCAGCAGCTTTTCCGGCGGTAGAGATACGCAGTATTTT. Translated, it gives CASSFSGGRDTQYF.

The chain has TRBV27 and TRBJ2-7, with D tentatively TRBD1 (6 bases). The CDR3 is made up of 14 amino acids. Germline CDR1 and CDR2: MNHEY and SMNVEV (reference sequence). The germline V and J ends were trimmed by 2 bases and 1 base, with 9 bases remaining between them. The chain's CDR3 is CASSLEGTSYEQYF. The CDR3 coding sequence is TGTGCCAGCAGTTTAGAGGGGACATCCTACGAGCAGTACTTC.

The chain is built from TRBV11-2 and TRBJ1-4; perhaps TRBD1 as D (6 bases). This CDR3 contains 15 residues. Trimming left V 2 bases short and J 8 bases short, with 15 bases between. Germline values: CDR1 SGHAT, CDR2 FQNNGV. CDR3 nucleotide sequence: TGTGCCAGCAGCTTATTCTGGGGGGCTGGCGAAAAACTGTTTTTT. This gives the protein CASSLFWGAGEKLFF.

This clone was observed a handful of times. The chain uses TRBV5-4 and TRBJ1-1, with TRBD1 as a possible D gene (6 bases). V shed 0 bases and J shed 5 bases, with 14 bases lying between them. This CDR3 spans 15 amino acids. Looked up from germline, CDR1 is SGHNT and CDR2 is YYREEE (reference sequence). The chain's CDR3 is CASSLVGGQNTEAFF. The CDR3 DNA reads as TGTGCCAGCAGCTTGGTTGGGGGGCAGAATACTGAAGCTTTCTTT.

V is TRBV5-1 and J is TRBJ1-4; 8 nucleotides agree with TRBD1. The trim removed 4 bases at V and 11 bases at J, leaving 10 bases unmatched. The germline V gene has CDR1 SGHRS and CDR2 YFSETQ. There are 14 residues in the CDR3. This CDR3 is CASSPQGEGVKLFF. The DNA of the CDR3 is TGCGCCAGCAGCCCACAGGGGGAGGGTGTTAAACTGTTTTTT.

The chain links TRBV18 to TRBJ1-6; 7 positions agree with TRBD1. V shed 3 bases and J 5 bases; nucleotides not matched to a gene: 13. The germline CDR1 and CDR2 sequences are KGHSH and LQKENI. The CDR3 sequence is 18 residues long. CDR3 coding DNA: TGTGCCAGCTCACCGATTCCTCGAACAGGGGTAAATAATTCACCCCTCCACTTT. The encoded protein is CASSPIPRTGVNNSPLHF.

This clone occurred once. The V and J genes are TRBV29-1 and TRBJ2-1; no clear D gene. CDR1 is SQVTM, CDR2 ANQGSEA, per germline. The CDR3 totals 14 residues. With 4 bases removed from V and 0 bases from J, the gap between germline ends came to 10 bases. This CDR3 reads CSVVSTSSYNEQFF. DNA of the CDR3: TGCAGCGTTGTATCGACGAGCTCCTACAATGAGCAGTTCTTC.

As concerns this clone: Other DNA sequences of this sample code for an identical CDR3. V is TRBV28 and J is TRBJ1-3; the D is unclear. The CDR3 sequence is 14 residues long. V was cut by 2 bases and J by 2 bases, with 7 bases left in between. Germline CDR1 reads MDHEN; CDR2 reads SYDVKM. CDR3 sequence (DNA): TGTGCCAGCAGTTTAGGCGCGGCTGGAAACACCATATATTTT. Protein: CASSLGAAGNTIYF.

The rearrangement links TRBV7-9 to TRBJ1-1; D gene uncertain. The CDR3 has 14 amino acids. Trimming removed 5 bases from V and 3 bases from J, with 13 bases in between. From germline, CDR1 is SEHNR and CDR2 FQNEAQ (reference sequence). This CDR3 is CASSLAMGHTEAFF. The DNA for the CDR3 is TGTGCCAGCAGCCTCGCGATGGGTCACACTGAAGCTTTCTTT.

The gene calls are TRBV24-1 and TRBJ1-2; D not certain. Trimming cost V 7 bases and J 6 bases, with 29 bases left between them. The CDR3 is 18 residues long. CDR1 and CDR2 from the germline V gene are KGHDR and SFDVKD. CDR3 amino acids: CATSPDGSVPQTVNGYTF. CDR3 nucleotide sequence: TGTGCCACCAGCCCCGACGGTTCGGTCCCTCAGACTGTTAATGGCTACACCTTC.

This rearrangement joins TRBV7-9 to TRBJ2-5; unclear D gene. Germline CDR1 SEHNR, CDR2 FQNEAQ (reference sequence). V lost 2 bases to trimming and J lost 4 bases, with 11 bases between them. CDR3 length: 14 residues. CDR3 DNA: TGTGCCAGCAGCTTAAATGGCCCTATAGAGACCCAGTACTTC. Its translation: CASSLNGPIETQYF.